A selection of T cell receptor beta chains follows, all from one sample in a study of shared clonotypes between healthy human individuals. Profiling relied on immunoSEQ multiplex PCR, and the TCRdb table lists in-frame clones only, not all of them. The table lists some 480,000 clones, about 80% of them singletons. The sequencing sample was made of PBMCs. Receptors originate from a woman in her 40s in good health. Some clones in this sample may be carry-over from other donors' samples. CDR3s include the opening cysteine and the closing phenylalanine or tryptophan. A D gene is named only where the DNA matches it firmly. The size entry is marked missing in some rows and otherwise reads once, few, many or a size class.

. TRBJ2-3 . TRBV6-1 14 CASSNTGWADTQYF TGTGCCAGCAGCAACACAGGGTGGGCAGATACGCAGTATTTT
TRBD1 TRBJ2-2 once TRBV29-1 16 CSVETRQGSNTGELFF TGCAGCGTTGAAACCCGACAGGGATCGAACACCGGGGAGCTGTTTTTT
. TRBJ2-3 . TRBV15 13 CATRSAAPDTQYF TGTGCCACGCGGTCAGCGGCCCCAGATACGCAGTATTTT
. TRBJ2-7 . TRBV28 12 CASSFSSYEQYF TGTGCCAGCAGCTTCTCCTCCTACGAGCAGTACTTC
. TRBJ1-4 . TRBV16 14 CASSPLDSAEKLFF TGTGCCAGCAGCCCACTCGACAGTGCTGAAAAACTGTTTTTT
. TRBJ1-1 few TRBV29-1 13 CSLNPSPDTEAFF TGCAGCCTTAACCCGTCCCCGGACACTGAAGCTTTCTTT
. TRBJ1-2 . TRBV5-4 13 CASSIDGTWGYTF TGTGCCAGCAGCATTGATGGCACCTGGGGCTACACCTTC
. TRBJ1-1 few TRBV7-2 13 CASSSTVRTEAFF TGTGCCAGCAGCTCAACGGTTCGTACTGAAGCTTTCTTT
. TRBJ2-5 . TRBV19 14 CASSMREREETQYF TGTGCCAGTAGTATGAGGGAGCGGGAAGAGACCCAGTACTTC
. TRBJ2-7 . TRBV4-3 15 CASSQDKSVSYEQYF TGCGCCAGCAGCCAAGATAAAAGCGTCTCCTACGAGCAGTACTTC
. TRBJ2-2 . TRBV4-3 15 CASSQDFRGNGELFF TGCGCCAGCAGCCAAGACTTCAGGGGTAACGGGGAGCTGTTTTTT
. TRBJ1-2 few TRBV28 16 CASSLLVVSGNYGYTF TGTGCCAGCAGTTTACTTGTGGTGTCGGGGAACTATGGCTACACCTTC
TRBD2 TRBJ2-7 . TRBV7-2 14 CASSPPGTSGKQYF TGTGCCAGCAGCCCTCCCGGGACTAGCGGGAAGCAGTACTTC
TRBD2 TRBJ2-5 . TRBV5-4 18 CASSPGTSGRVGRETQYF TGTGCCAGCAGCCCCGGGACTAGCGGGAGGGTGGGTAGGGAGACCCAGTACTTC
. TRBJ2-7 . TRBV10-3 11 CAISLGDEQYF TGTGCCATCAGTCTAGGAGACGAGCAGTACTTC
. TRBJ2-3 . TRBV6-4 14 CASSDSGVTDTQYF TGTGCCAGCAGTGACAGTGGAGTCACAGATACGCAGTATTTT
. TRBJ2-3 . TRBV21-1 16 CASSKRQGAGADTQYF TGTGCCAGCAGCAAAAGGCAGGGGGCCGGGGCAGATACGCAGTATTTT
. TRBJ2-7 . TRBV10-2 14 CASSESGGPYEQYF TGCGCCAGCAGTGAGTCTGGGGGACCCTACGAGCAGTACTTC
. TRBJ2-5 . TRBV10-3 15 CAISESRQGGETQYF TGTGCCATCAGTGAGTCCCGGCAGGGAGGCGAGACCCAGTACTTC
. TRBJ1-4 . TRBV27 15 CASSSRLLGNEKLFF TGTGCCAGCAGTTCGAGGCTTTTGGGGAATGAAAAACTGTTTTTT
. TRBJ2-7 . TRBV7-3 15 CASSLTGTPAYEQYF TGTGCCAGCAGCTTAACCGGGACGCCAGCCTACGAGCAGTACTTC
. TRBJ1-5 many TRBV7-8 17 CASSLDAVGRGNQPQHF TGTGCCAGCAGCTTAGATGCCGTGGGGAGGGGCAATCAGCCCCAGCATTTT
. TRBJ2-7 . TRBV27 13 CASSIDRIKEQYF TGTGCCAGCAGTATCGACAGGATTAAAGAGCAGTACTTC
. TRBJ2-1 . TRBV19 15 CASSIQMAGVNEQFF TGTGCCAGTAGTATTCAGATGGCAGGCGTGAATGAGCAGTTCTTC
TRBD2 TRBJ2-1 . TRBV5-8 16 CASSEGTSGYYNEQFF TGTGCCAGCAGCGAGGGGACTAGCGGTTACTACAATGAGCAGTTCTTC
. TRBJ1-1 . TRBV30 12 CAWGRVNTEAFF TGTGCCTGGGGACGGGTGAACACTGAAGCTTTCTTT
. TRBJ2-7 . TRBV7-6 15 CASSLADSNAYEQYF TGTGCCAGCAGCTTAGCTGATTCGAATGCCTACGAGCAGTACTTC
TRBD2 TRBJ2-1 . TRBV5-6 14 CASSFRTSGGEQFF TGTGCCAGCAGCTTTAGGACTAGCGGGGGTGAGCAGTTCTTC
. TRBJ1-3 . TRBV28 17 CASSPHSTLTSGNTIYF TGTGCCAGCAGTCCTCACTCGACACTTACCTCTGGAAACACCATATATTTT
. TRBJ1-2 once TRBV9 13 CASSVDGDGGYTF TGTGCCAGCAGCGTAGACGGGGACGGTGGCTACACCTTC
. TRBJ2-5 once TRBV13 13 CASSFWGGETQYF TGTGCCAGCAGCTTTTGGGGTGGAGAGACCCAGTACTTC
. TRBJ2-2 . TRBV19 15 CASSILRENTGELFF TGTGCCAGTAGTATACTGCGGGAGAACACCGGGGAGCTGTTTTTT
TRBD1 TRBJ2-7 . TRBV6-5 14 CASSRGQGIYEQYF TGTGCCAGCAGCCGTGGACAGGGGATTTACGAGCAGTACTTC
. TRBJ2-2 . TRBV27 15 CASSLLASNTGELFF TGTGCCAGCAGTCTCCTAGCGTCGAACACCGGGGAGCTGTTTTTT
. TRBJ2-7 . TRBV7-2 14 CASSRGGISYEQYF TGTGCCAGCAGCCGGGGCGGGATCTCCTACGAGCAGTACTTC
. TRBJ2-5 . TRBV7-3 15 CASSLTPGYQETQYF TGTGCCAGCAGCTTAACGCCCGGGTACCAAGAGACCCAGTACTTC
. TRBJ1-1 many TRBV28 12 CASSLTPKRAFF TGTGCCAGCAGTTTGACCCCAAAGCGAGCTTTCTTT